These T cell receptor beta chains were read from a single sample in a study of blood T cell repertoires in COVID-19. Libraries were prepared by immunoSEQ multiplex PCR; TCRdb keeps only in-frame clonotypes and omits some of them. The table shows approximately 67,000 clones, with around 87% occurring only once. Sequencing was performed on peripheral blood. The receptors here all came from a man between 45 and 60 years old with active COVID-19. Both conserved end residues are part of each CDR3. The D gene is left open where the match is weak. Clone size is shown for a subset of rows, as once, few, many or a class of expanded clone.

v_call	d_call	j_call	clone_size	cdr3_nt	cdr3_aa
TRBV11-3	.	TRBJ1-1	.	TGTGCCAGCAGCCCAGGGGCACGAAACACTGAAGCTTTCTTT	CASSPGARNTEAFF
TRBV28	TRBD1	TRBJ2-7	.	TGTGCCAGCAGTCCCGGGACAGCGGATTCCTACGAGCAGTACTTC	CASSPGTADSYEQYF
TRBV11-2	.	TRBJ1-2	.	TGTGCCAGCAGCTTACTGGCGGACTATGGCTACACCTTC	CASSLLADYGYTF
TRBV6-2/TRBV6-3	TRBD1	TRBJ1-3	once	TGTGCCAGCAGCCTCCTACCGGGACAGGGAAGCACCATATATTTT	CASSLLPGQGSTIYF
TRBV18	TRBD1	TRBJ2-7	once	TGTGCCAGCTCAGGAAAAGGGACAGGGGGAAACTACGAGCAGTACTTC	CASSGKGTGGNYEQYF
TRBV27	TRBD1	TRBJ1-2	.	TGTGCCAGCAGGTCGACAGGGCCCGGCTACACCTTC	CASRSTGPGYTF
TRBV6-2/TRBV6-3	.	TRBJ1-2	.	TGTGCCAGCAGTTACCTGAAAGCCGCTAACTATGGCTACACCTTC	CASSYLKAANYGYTF
TRBV9	TRBD1	TRBJ2-5	.	TGTGCCAGCAGCGCAGACAGGGACCAAGAGACCCAGTACTTC	CASSADRDQETQYF
TRBV9	.	TRBJ2-1	.	TGTGCCAGCAGCGGGACTGGAAGTTTGAATGAGCAGTTCTTC	CASSGTGSLNEQFF
TRBV20-1	TRBD2	TRBJ2-3	.	TGCAGTGCTCTTTCGGGACTAGTGGTTTTT	CSALSGLVVF
TRBV4-1	TRBD1	TRBJ1-4	few	TGCGCCAGCAGCCAAGACGGGACAGGGGTGGAAAAACTGTTTTTT	CASSQDGTGVEKLFF
TRBV4-1	.	TRBJ1-2	.	TGCGCCAGCAGCCAAGATCGAGGCCAGCCCTATGGCTACACCTTC	CASSQDRGQPYGYTF
TRBV10-2	TRBD1	TRBJ2-7	.	TGCGCCAGCAGTGGGGGTGGGGCAGGGGGATCCTACGAGCAGTACTTC	CASSGGGAGGSYEQYF
TRBV7-9	TRBD1	TRBJ1-2	.	TGTGCCAGCAGCCAAGGACAGGTTGGCTACACCTTC	CASSQGQVGYTF
TRBV11-2	.	TRBJ2-7	.	TGTGCCAGCAGCTACACAACAGATACAGACCACTACGAGCAGTACTTC	CASSYTTDTDHYEQYF
TRBV11-1	.	TRBJ2-5	.	TGTGCCAGCAGCCAACCCTGGCAGGGGAGCAGCGAGACCCAGTACTTC	CASSQPWQGSSETQYF
TRBV9	TRBD2	TRBJ2-5	once	TGTGCCAGCAGCTTGGACATGGGGGGGGAGACCCAGTACTTC	CASSLDMGGETQYF
TRBV20-1	.	TRBJ2-1	.	TGCAGTGCATCAAGGGGGGAGCAGTTCTTC	CSASRGEQFF
TRBV5-6	.	TRBJ1-1	.	TGTGCCGTAAGGTTCCAGGGCTCGAACACTGAAGCTTTCTTT	CAVRFQGSNTEAFF
TRBV6-1	TRBD1	TRBJ2-2	.	TGTGCCAGCAGTGAACAGGGGGCCTGGGGCACCGGGGAGCTGTTTTTT	CASSEQGAWGTGELFF
TRBV7-2	.	TRBJ2-7	.	TGTGCCAGCAGCTCTAGCCTGACACTCTACGAGCAGTACTTC	CASSSSLTLYEQYF
TRBV6-5	.	TRBJ2-2	.	TGTGCCAGCTTCGACAGAGGATACACCGGGGAGCTGTTTTTT	CASFDRGYTGELFF
TRBV28	.	TRBJ2-5	.	TGTGCCACCTTCAGGGCCCGCCAAGAGACCCAGTACTTC	CATFRARQETQYF
TRBV11-2	TRBD1	TRBJ2-7	.	TGTGCCAGCAGCTTAGAACAGGGGAGCTACGAGCAGTACTTC	CASSLEQGSYEQYF
TRBV18	.	TRBJ2-5	.	TGTGCCAGCTCACCACGTAGCGCCCCCCAGGAGACCCAGTACTTC	CASSPRSAPQETQYF
TRBV19	TRBD2	TRBJ2-7	once	TGTGCCAGTAGAAGGACTAGCGGGACCTACGAGCAGTACTTC	CASRRTSGTYEQYF
TRBV7-2	.	TRBJ2-1	few	TGTGCCAGCAGCTATCGTAGAAGCGGTAGCTCCTACAATGAGCAGTTCTTC	CASSYRRSGSSYNEQFF
TRBV19	.	TRBJ2-7	.	TGTGCCAGTAGTATAGAGGCAGGAACCTACGAGCAGTACTTC	CASSIEAGTYEQYF
TRBV19	.	TRBJ2-4	.	TGTGCCAGTAGTACAGAACACTACGTTCCCAAAAACATTCAGTACTTC	CASSTEHYVPKNIQYF
TRBV7-2	TRBD2	TRBJ2-3	.	TGTGCCAGCAGCTTCGGACTAGAAACAGATACGCAGTATTTT	CASSFGLETDTQYF
TRBV10-1	.	TRBJ1-6	few	TGCGCCAGCGGGGACACAGGTTCACCCCTCCACTTT	CASGDTGSPLHF
TRBV5-1	TRBD2	TRBJ2-3	.	TGCGCCAGCAGCTGGGGAGTTAGCGGGAGTACAGATACGCAGTATTTT	CASSWGVSGSTDTQYF
TRBV7-9	.	TRBJ2-5	.	TGTGCCAGCAGCTCGGGATCGCAAGAGACCCAGTACTTC	CASSSGSQETQYF
TRBV6-5	TRBD1	TRBJ2-7	.	TGTGCCAGCTTGGAGTTTACAGGGGGCGTCGACGAGCAGTACTTC	CASLEFTGGVDEQYF
TRBV19	.	TRBJ2-1	.	TGTGCCAGTAGTATCCTCAGTACTGAGCAGTTCTTC	CASSILSTEQFF
TRBV6-2/TRBV6-3	TRBD1	TRBJ2-1	.	TGTGCCAGCAGTGGGGCAGGGGGCTATGTTGAGCAGTTCTTC	CASSGAGGYVEQFF
TRBV28	TRBD2	TRBJ2-5	.	TGTGCCAGCGGCACGGGACTAGCGGGAACCCAAGAGACCCAGTACTTC	CASGTGLAGTQETQYF
TRBV5-1	TRBD1	TRBJ1-3	.	TGCGCCAGCAGCCTCGGGACAGGCGGCTCATTATCCTCTGGAAACACCATATATTTT	CASSLGTGGSLSSGNTIYF
TRBV11-2	TRBD1	TRBJ2-7	.	TGTGCCAGCAGCTTGGGGACAGGGTACTACGAGCAGTACTTC	CASSLGTGYYEQYF
TRBV24-1	.	TRBJ2-4	.	TGTGGCGGGGGCAGGGCGGTTTTAGGAGCCAAAAACATTCAGTACTTC	CGGGRAVLGAKNIQYF
TRBV5-1	TRBD1	TRBJ2-7	.	TGCGCCAGCAGCTTGGGACAGGGGGCTCTCGAGCAGTACTTC	CASSLGQGALEQYF
TRBV20-1	TRBD1	TRBJ1-1	.	TGCAGTGCTAGTGTGGGACAGGGCACTGAAGCTTTCTTT	CSASVGQGTEAFF
TRBV18	TRBD1	TRBJ2-1	.	TGTGCCAGCTCAACCGTACAGGGGGCTAATGAGCAGTTCTTC	CASSTVQGANEQFF
TRBV3-1/TRBV3-2	TRBD1	TRBJ1-2	.	TGTGCCAGCAGCTCCCGGGGACAGAGATTTTATGGCTACACCTTC	CASSSRGQRFYGYTF
TRBV7-3	TRBD2	TRBJ2-1	.	TGTGCCAGCAGCCCACCAGCCCGGACTAGCGGGCCGGCAAATGAGCAGTTCTTC	CASSPPARTSGPANEQFF
TRBV6-6	.	TRBJ1-2	.	TGTGCCAGCAGTCAAACTCCGGACAGCCATGGCTACACCTTC	CASSQTPDSHGYTF
TRBV3-1/TRBV3-2	.	TRBJ1-1	.	TGTGCCAGCAGCCAACAGGGCCCCATGAACACTGAAGCTTTCTTT	CASSQQGPMNTEAFF
TRBV19	TRBD1	TRBJ2-5	.	TGTGCCAGTAGTGGGGGACAGGGGCAGTATGAGACCCAGTACTTC	CASSGGQGQYETQYF
TRBV5-4	.	TRBJ1-1	.	TGTGCCAGCAGCTTGTCTTGGAGAAACACTGAAGCTTTCTTT	CASSLSWRNTEAFF
TRBV20-1	.	TRBJ2-4	.	TGCAGTGCTAGGGCTAGTCCAATTCAGTACTTC	CSARASPIQYF
TRBV7-2	TRBD2	TRBJ2-1	.	TGTGCCAGCAGCTTAGTTTACGCGGGAGTGGAAAAGTTCTTC	CASSLVYAGVEKFF
TRBV19	.	TRBJ1-1	.	TGTGCCAGTAGTACCTTTACAGGTAATGGGGAAGCTTTCTTT	CASSTFTGNGEAFF
TRBV7-9	TRBD2	TRBJ2-2	.	TGTGCCAGCAGCCCCACTAGCGGGGGGAACACCGGGGAGCTGTTTTTT	CASSPTSGGNTGELFF
TRBV11-2	TRBD2	TRBJ2-7	.	TGTGCCAGCAGCCCTGGGACTAACGAGCAGTACTTC	CASSPGTNEQYF
TRBV28	.	TRBJ1-5	.	TGTGCCAGCAGCCTCTCGGGGACGCGGGGATATCAGCCCCAGCATTTT	CASSLSGTRGYQPQHF
TRBV9	.	TRBJ2-5	.	TGTGCCAGCAGCGTAGGTTTAGGGGAAGAGACCCAGTACTTC	CASSVGLGEETQYF
TRBV7-2	.	TRBJ1-6	.	TGTGCCAGCAGCTTAAACAGGGTACCTAATTCACCCCTCCACTTT	CASSLNRVPNSPLHF
TRBV9	.	TRBJ1-2	.	TGTGCCAGCTGGGGGGACGGCTACACCTTC	CASWGDGYTF
TRBV29-1	.	TRBJ2-1	.	TGCAGCGTTCGAACGTCCGGCTCCTACAATGAGCAGTTCTTC	CSVRTSGSYNEQFF